Each of the 31 T cell receptor beta chains below was sequenced from the same sample in a study of cytomegalovirus exposure and HLA in healthy donors. PCR primers comprised 60 Vbeta and 13 Jbeta primers. Sequencing was performed with immunoSEQ multiplex PCR; in TCRdb, only in-frame clones are kept and a portion is missing. The sample shows 150,000 to 170,000 clones, approximately 69% of them seen only once. The material sequenced was PBMCs. The receptors were gathered from a man aged 25-45 years in good health and CMV-seronegative.

The chain joins TRBV6-6 to TRBJ1-2, with TRBD1 matching over 7 bases. The CDR3 loop spans 15 amino acids. Germline V gives CDR1 MNHNY, CDR2 SVGAGI (reference sequence). V lost 0 bases and J lost 5; bases outside the gene matches: 6. The CDR3 loop reads CASSYSGQGGYGYTF. The DNA of the CDR3 is TGTGCCAGCAGTTACTCGGGGCAGGGGGGTTATGGCTACACCTTC.

V usage is TRBV9 and J usage is TRBJ1-3; possible D gene TRBD1, 6 bases. The CDR3 loop spans 16 amino acids. V was clipped by 3 bases and J by 4 bases, with 17 bases between them. The V gene's germline CDR1 is SGDLS and CDR2 YYNGEE. Written as DNA, the CDR3 is TGTGCCAGCAGCGCCCTCTCAGGGGTCCGAGGAAACACCATATATTTT. This translates into CASSALSGVRGNTIYF.

The gene calls are TRBV7-3 and TRBJ2-5; 16 bases agree with TRBD2. This CDR3 has 18 residues. With V trimmed by 4 bases and J by 4 bases, 9 bases remained unmatched. CDR1 and CDR2 (germline): SGHTA, FQGTGA. The chain's CDR3 is CASSSTGLAGGRPETQYF. CDR3 DNA: TGTGCCAGCAGCTCGACGGGACTAGCGGGGGGGCGTCCAGAGACCCAGTACTTC.

The chain combines TRBV6-5 with TRBJ1-1; D is possibly TRBD1 (6 bases). V lost 2 bases and J lost 7, with 17 bases in between. From germline, CDR1 is MNHEY and CDR2 SVGAGI. The CDR3 is 15 residues long. CDR3 amino acids: CASSYTGGQPNEAFF. CDR3 in DNA: TGTGCCAGCAGTTACACGGGGGGACAACCTAATGAAGCTTTCTTT.

This clone was observed a handful of times. The chain is built from TRBV5-1 and TRBJ1-4; D is perhaps TRBD1 (5 bases). The V end lost 4 bases, the J end lost 8 bases, and 15 bases lay between the germline ends. CDR1 and CDR2 from the germline V gene are SGHRS and YFSETQ. This CDR3 comprises 14 residues. The CDR3 reads CASSPSGVREKLFF. As DNA, the CDR3 is TGCGCCAGCAGCCCGTCGGGGGTTCGGGAAAAACTGTTTTTT. The full variable domain, in which reference TRBV5-1 and TRBJ1-4 provide the parts outside the CDR3, is KAGVTQTPRYLIKTRGQQVTLSCSPISGHRSVSWYQQTPGQGLQFLFEYFSETQRNKGNFPGRFSGRQFSNSRSEMNVSTLELGDSALYLCASSPSGVREKLFFGSGTQLSVL.

The V call is TRBV6-5, the J call TRBJ2-5; 11 bases align to TRBD2. The J call could be wrong; TRBJ2-7 is a better fit for the DNA end. The CDR3 contains 15 residues. Germline V CDR1 and CDR2: MNHEY, SVGAGI. The CDR3 loop reads CASSTTSGGTYEQYF. The DNA of the CDR3 is TGTGCCAGCAGTACAACTAGCGGGGGAACCTACGAGCAGTACTTC.

This clone was recorded a few times. The chain combines TRBV2 with TRBJ2-3; 7 bases map to TRBD1. Germline-derived CDR1 and CDR2 are SNHLY and FYNNEI. Trimming removed 2 bases from V and 5 bases from J; junction bases left unmatched: 1. The CDR3 totals 13 residues. CDR3 DNA: TGTGCCAGCAGTGAAAACAGGGGAGATACGCAGTATTTT. Translating gives CASSENRGDTQYF. Using reference TRBV2 and TRBJ2-3 for the parts outside the CDR3, the full variable domain is EPEVTQTPSHQVTQMGQEVILRCVPISNHLYFYWYRQILGQKVEFLVSFYNNEISEKSEIFDDQFSVERPDGSNFTLKIRSTKLEDSAMYFCASSENRGDTQYFGPGTRLTVL.

This clone was seen once. The chain couples TRBV13 to TRBJ2-3, with TRBD2 matching 13 bases. Per the germline V gene, CDR1 is PRHDT and CDR2 is FYEKMQ (reference sequence). This CDR3 comprises 16 residues. The J segment lost 2 bases and the V segment lost 5 bases, leaving 4 bases of the junction unmatched. The DNA of the CDR3 is TGTGCCAGCAGCACTAGCGGGGGGGGATACACAGATACGCAGTATTTT. Translated: CASSTSGGGYTDTQYF.

Remarks on this clone: Other nucleotide sequences from this sample produce the same CDR3. The J gene is TRBJ2-3, the V gene TRBV7-2; no clear D gene. This CDR3 contains 12 residues. Germline values: CDR1 SGHTA, CDR2 FQGNSA. Trimming stripped 3 bases from V and 5 bases from J, with 6 bases between. DNA of the CDR3: TGTGCCAGCAGCTTTTCAGGAGATACGCAGTATTTT. Protein: CASSFSGDTQYF.

This chain links TRBV5-4 with TRBJ2-5; possibly TRBD2 for D (6 bases). The CDR3 has 14 amino acids. CDR1 and CDR2 (germline): SGHNT, YYREEE (reference sequence). V gave up 4 bases and J gave up 5 bases, with 15 bases separating them. CDR3 amino acids: CASSADRERETQYF. The CDR3, as DNA: TGTGCCAGCAGCGCGGACCGGGAGAGGGAGACCCAGTACTTC.

The chain uses TRBV30 and TRBJ1-1, with 8 bases fitting TRBD1. The CDR3 extends over 17 amino acids. Germline CDR1 reads GTSNPN; CDR2 reads SVGIG (reference sequence). The J segment lost 0 bases and the V segment lost 2 bases, leaving 11 bases of the junction unmatched. The CDR3 here is CAWSSAPTGVVNTEAFF. DNA of the CDR3: TGTGCCTGGAGTTCCGCCCCGACAGGGGTAGTGAACACTGAAGCTTTCTTT.

The count of this clone is one. The chain couples TRBV2 to TRBJ1-5; TRBD1 agrees at 8 bases. The germline V gene encodes CDR1 SNHLY and CDR2 FYNNEI. This CDR3 has 13 amino acids. The trim removed 6 bases at V and 5 bases at J, leaving 3 bases unmatched. CDR3 DNA: TGTGCCAGCAGCCAGGGACAGGATCAGCCCCAGCATTTT. Protein: CASSQGQDQPQHF.

The chain joins TRBV28 to TRBJ1-1, with 11 bases fitting TRBD1. Germline CDR1 reads MDHEN; CDR2 reads SYDVKM. This CDR3 region has 16 residues. The ends lost 3 bases at V and 1 base at J; junction bases unmatched: 4. The CDR3 DNA is TGTGCCAGCAGTTTCCCCGGACAGGGGGCGAACACTGAAGCTTTCTTT. Amino acids: CASSFPGQGANTEAFF.

V and J are TRBV11-3 and TRBJ2-3, with D tentatively TRBD2 (6 bases). CDR1 is SGHNT and CDR2 is YENEEA in the germline V gene. The CDR3 contains 15 residues. Deletions cut 8 bases from V and 0 bases from J, with 15 bases between. The CDR3 nucleotides read TGTGCCAGCTCCCAGGGTGGGACTAGCACAGATACGCAGTATTTT. It codes for CASSQGGTSTDTQYF. Complete variable domain (other parts from reference TRBV11-3 and TRBJ2-3): EAGVVQSPRYKIIEKKQPVAFWCNPISGHNTLYWYLQNLGQGPELLIRYENEEAVDDSQLPKDRFSAERLKGVDSTLKIQPAELGDSAVYLCASSQGGTSTDTQYFGPGTRLTVL.

The V call is TRBV14, the J call TRBJ2-1, with D possibly TRBD1 on 6 matching bases. This CDR3 spans 16 amino acids. The V end was cut by 6 bases, the J end by 2 bases, with 17 bases between. CDR1 is SGHDN, CDR2 FVKESK, per germline. CDR3 amino acids: CASRTAGTPPYNEQFF. For the CDR3, the DNA is TGTGCCAGCAGAACCGCCGGGACACCACCCTACAATGAGCAGTTCTTC. Full variable domain (remainder filled in from reference TRBV14 and TRBJ2-1): EAGVTQFPSHSVIEKGQTVTLRCDPISGHDNLYWYRRVMGKEIKFLLHFVKESKQDESGMPNNRFLAERTGGTYSTLKVQPAELEDSGVYFCASRTAGTPPYNEQFFGPGTRLTVL.

V is TRBV7-2 and J is TRBJ2-5; D is unclear. Germline lookup yields CDR1 SGHTA and CDR2 FQGNSA. V lost 5 bases, J lost 3 bases, and 4 bases lay in between. This CDR3 has 11 amino acids. CDR3 sequence reads: CASSPKETQYF. CDR3 coding DNA: TGTGCCAGCAGCCCCAAAGAGACCCAGTACTTC. The entire variable domain, with the rest obtained from reference TRBV7-2 and TRBJ2-5, is as follows: GAGVSQSPSNKVTEKGKDVELRCDPISGHTALYWYRQSLGQGLEFLIYFQGNSAPDKSGLPSDRFSAERTGGSVSTLTIQRTQQEDSAVYLCASSPKETQYFGPGTRLLVL.

The chain uses TRBV19 and TRBJ1-2; D uncertain. CDR3 length: 14 residues. V was shortened by 5 bases and J by 4 bases, with 14 bases between the two germline ends. CDR1 LNHDA and CDR2 SQIVND come from the germline V gene (reference sequence). The CDR3 region is CASSFRGISYGYTF. The CDR3 bases are TGTGCCAGTAGTTTCCGGGGAATCTCCTATGGCTACACCTTC.

J is TRBJ1-4 and V is TRBV6-5, with D possibly being TRBD1 (6 bases). The CDR3 extends over 15 amino acids. V lost 0 bases, J lost 8 bases, and 13 bases lay in between. Germline CDR1 and CDR2: MNHEY and SVGAGI. CDR3 bases: TGTGCCAGCAGTTACTCCTCAGGGGTTGGAGAAAAACTGTTTTTT. Its protein product is CASSYSSGVGEKLFF.

This clone has only one observation. This chain joins TRBV19 and TRBJ1-2; 7 bases agree with TRBD1. The CDR3 extends over 14 amino acids. Per the germline V gene, CDR1 is LNHDA and CDR2 is SQIVND (reference sequence). The J segment lost 4 bases and the V segment lost 7 bases, leaving 9 bases of the junction unmatched. In DNA form, the CDR3 reads TGTGCCAGTATCGACAGGGCGGAGGGCTATGGCTACACCTTC. It codes for CASIDRAEGYGYTF. Full variable domain (outside the CDR3, taken from reference TRBV19 and TRBJ1-2): DGGITQSPKYLFRKEGQNVTLSCEQNLNHDAMYWYRQDPGQGLRLIYYSQIVNDFQKGDIAEGYSVSREKKESFPLTVTSAQKNPTAFYLCASIDRAEGYGYTFGSGTRLTVV.

This clone was detected once. V gene TRBV10-2 combines with J gene TRBJ2-1; TRBD1 might be the D (6 bases). V was shortened by 6 bases and J by 3 bases, with 9 bases between the two germline ends. The CDR3 is 13 amino acids. CDR1 is WSHSY, CDR2 SAAADI, per germline. CDR3 DNA sequence: TGCGCCAGCAGGGACAGAAACTACAATGAGCAGTTCTTC. It codes for CASRDRNYNEQFF.

The chain combines TRBV7-6 with TRBJ1-2; D remains ambiguous. The CDR3 contains 14 residues. CDR1 is SGHVS, CDR2 FNYEAQ, per germline. Deletions cut 2 bases from V and 0 bases from J, with 7 bases between. CDR3 protein: CASSLRESNYGYTF. The CDR3 bases are TGTGCCAGCAGCTTACGGGAATCTAACTATGGCTACACCTTC. Filled out from reference TRBV7-6 and TRBJ1-2, the complete variable domain reads GAGVSQSPRYKVTKRGQDVALRCDPISGHVSLYWYRQALGQGPEFLTYFNYEAQQDKSGLPNDRFSAERPEGSISTLTIQRTEQRDSAMYRCASSLRESNYGYTFGSGTRLTVV.

The V call is TRBV5-4, the J call TRBJ1-1; TRBD1 aligns across 8 bases. The germline V gene encodes CDR1 SGHNT and CDR2 YYREEE (reference sequence). The V and J ends lost 4 bases and 6 bases, in that order; junction bases with no gene match: 14. The CDR3 loop spans 16 amino acids. CDR3 DNA sequence: TGTGCCAGCAGCCCTACAGGGGGGTACTTGGGCCCTGAAGCTTTCTTT. Its translation is CASSPTGGYLGPEAFF.

This clone was observed a handful of times. The gene calls are TRBV4-3 and TRBJ1-4; D call uncertain. With 0 bases removed from V and 0 bases from J, the gap between germline ends came to 5 bases. The CDR3 has 15 residues. Germline CDR1 is LGHNA and CDR2 is YSLEER. Here the CDR3 reads CASSQDTSTNEKLFF. The CDR3 DNA reads as TGCGCCAGCAGCCAAGATACTTCAACTAATGAAAAACTGTTTTTT.

This clone has more than one count but fewer than ten. The chain joins TRBV27 to TRBJ2-7; tentatively, D is TRBD1 (6 bases). CDR1 and CDR2 (germline): MNHEY, SMNVEV (reference sequence). The CDR3 length is 12 residues. Trimming took off 2 bases at V and 5 bases at J, with 7 bases between the two ends. CDR3 sequence: CASSLTGNEQYF. The CDR3 region has the DNA TGTGCCAGCAGTTTAACAGGGAACGAGCAGTACTTC.

The chain combines TRBV19 with TRBJ1-2; tentatively, D is TRBD1 (6 bases). CDR1 and CDR2 (germline): LNHDA, SQIVND (reference sequence). The CDR3 loop spans 14 amino acids. Trimming took 8 bases from V and 2 from J, leaving 15 bases between them. CDR3 in DNA: TGTGCCAGTGGGGGACAAGGGCTCAACTATGGCTACACCTTC. Translation gives CASGGQGLNYGYTF.

The V and J genes are TRBV28 and TRBJ1-2; 7 bases agree with TRBD1. There are 12 residues in the CDR3. CDR1 is MDHEN and CDR2 is SYDVKM in the germline V gene. V lost 7 bases, J lost 6 bases, and 5 bases stayed unmatched. CDR3 residues: CASTTGVDGYTF. The CDR3 bases are TGTGCCAGCACCACAGGGGTCGATGGCTACACCTTC.

The chain's CDR3 is CASSLGQVETQYF. The DNA for the CDR3 is TGTGCCAGCAGCTTAGGACAGGTCGAGACCCAGTACTTC. V usage is TRBV7-8 and J usage is TRBJ2-5, with D possibly matching TRBD1 (6 bases). The CDR3 has 13 residues. V was trimmed by 1 base and J by 5 bases, leaving 8 bases between them. Germline V CDR1 and CDR2: SGHVS, FQNEAQ. Full variable domain (remainder filled in from reference TRBV7-8 and TRBJ2-5): GAGVSQSPRYKVAKRGQDVALRCDPISGHVSLFWYQQALGQGPEFLTYFQNEAQLDKSGLPSDRFFAERPEGSVSTLKIQRTQQEDSAVYLCASSLGQVETQYFGPGTRLLVL.

The chain has TRBV28 and TRBJ1-6; D may be TRBD1 (6 bases). CDR1 is MDHEN and CDR2 is SYDVKM in the germline V gene. Trimming shortened V by 6 bases and J by 6 bases, and 9 bases separated the two germline ends. CDR3 length equals 13 residues. The CDR3 nucleotides read TGTGCCAGCAGAACAGGGTTTAATTCACCCCTCCACTTT. Translation gives CASRTGFNSPLHF. The full variable domain, with the rest looked up from reference TRBV28 and TRBJ1-6, is DVKVTQSSRYLVKRTGEKVFLECVQDMDHENMFWYRQDPGLGLRLIYFSYDVKMKEKGDIPEGYSVSREKKERFSLILESASTNQTSMYLCASRTGFNSPLHFGNGTRLTVT.

This clone showed up just a few times. This sequence joins TRBV27 and TRBJ2-1; 8 bases align to TRBD1. The germline CDR1 and CDR2 sequences are MNHEY and SMNVEV (reference sequence). Unmatched junction bases numbered 7, after V lost 2 bases and J lost 13 bases. The CDR3 length is 13 residues. CDR3 sequence reads: CASSLRDRLIQFF. CDR3 DNA: TGTGCCAGCAGTTTAAGGGACAGGCTTATACAGTTCTTC.

DNA for the CDR3: TGTGCCAGCAGTTTAATATACTCCTACGAGCAGTACTTC. It codes for CASSLIYSYEQYF. The chain joins TRBV27 to TRBJ2-7, with D hard to call. Germline lookup yields CDR1 MNHEY and CDR2 SMNVEV (reference sequence). The CDR3 is 13 residues long. Trimming stripped 2 bases from V and 0 bases from J, with 5 bases between.

This clone was observed a few times. The genes are TRBV5-1 and TRBJ1-2; possible D gene TRBD1, 6 bases. V shed 3 bases and J shed 0 bases, with 12 bases lying between them. CDR1 is SGHRS and CDR2 is YFSETQ in the germline V gene. The CDR3 runs 15 residues. The CDR3 DNA is TGCGCCAGCAGCTCGGGACAAGAAGCTAACTATGGCTACACCTTC. It encodes CASSSGQEANYGYTF.